This TCR beta chain was captured by sequencing in a study of blood T cell repertoires in COVID-19. As for the study in general: Sources were T cells, B-cell-depleted T cells, or PBMCs; the material itself was cDNA or gDNA.

Source study methods: Using reference gene primer amplification, nucleated cell counts were estimated. Measured with immunoSEQ multiplex PCR; TCRdb has only the in-frame clones, and not every one. That table furnishes V, J and clone size, whereas the DNA furnished D and trimming. The sample carries about 110,000 clones, more than 70% recorded once. This clone was picked up one time. This clonotype was sampled from a man aged 35-49 years with active or convalescent COVID-19. The sample consisted of peripheral blood.

The CDR3 DNA follows: TGTGCCAGCAGCTTAGAACAGGGAGCGGGGGGCCAGCCCCAGCATTTT. Translating gives CASSLEQGAGGQPQHF. The chain is built from TRBV5-8 and TRBJ1-5; D might be TRBD1 (6 bases). The CDR3 is made up of 16 amino acids. Trimming took 2 bases from V and 7 from J, leaving 19 bases between them. The germline gives CDR1 SGHTS, CDR2 YDEGEE.